The rows below give T cell receptor beta chains drawn from one sample of a study of blood T cell repertoires in COVID-19. Profiling relied on immunoSEQ multiplex PCR, and the TCRdb table lists in-frame clones only, not all of them. Of 200,000 to 250,000 clones listed, over 80% were seen once; the top ten hold about 1.3%. Material for sequencing was peripheral blood. The receptor source for this set is a woman in her 30s with COVID-19, enrolled during active disease. CDR3s include the opening cysteine and the closing phenylalanine or tryptophan. D genes are given only for firm matches. Clone size is given for some rows only: seen once, a few or many times, or a class if the clone is expanded.

V,J,D,size,CDR3,DNA
TRBV7-3,TRBJ2-3,NA,NA,CASSSDWGLDTQYF,TGTGCCAGCAGTTCGGACTGGGGTCTGGATACGCAGTATTTT
TRBV10-3,TRBJ2-2,TRBD2,NA,CAISESGGADSGELFF,TGTGCCATCAGCGAAAGCGGGGGGGCCGATTCCGGGGAGCTGTTTTTT
TRBV3-1/TRBV3-2,TRBJ2-3,NA,once,CASSFGKGALPRYF,NA
TRBV27,TRBJ2-7,NA,NA,CASHSAGHDEQYF,TGTGCCAGTCATTCCGCAGGGCACGACGAGCAGTACTTC
TRBV10-3,TRBJ1-4,NA,NA,CAISESLVRGEEKLFF,TGTGCCATCAGTGAGTCATTGGTCAGGGGAGAAGAAAAACTGTTTTTT
TRBV6-5,TRBJ2-3,NA,NA,CASSGGVSFGDTQYF,TGTGCCAGCAGCGGGGGAGTAAGTTTTGGAGATACGCAGTATTTT
TRBV2,TRBJ1-2,NA,NA,CASSEDRVSHGYTF,TGTGCCAGCAGTGAAGACAGGGTTTCGCATGGCTACACCTTC
TRBV7-8,TRBJ2-5,TRBD2,NA,CASSLGGGGTLQGTQYF,TGTGCCAGCAGCTTAGGGGGCGGGGGGACCCTCCAGGGGACCCAGTACTTC
TRBV7-2,TRBJ1-5,TRBD1,NA,CASSAITGGGNQPQHF,TGTGCCAGCAGCGCAATCACAGGGGGTGGCAATCAGCCCCAGCATTTT
TRBV18,TRBJ1-2,TRBD1,NA,CASSLQTGGDYGYTF,TGTGCCAGCTCACTGCAGACAGGGGGCGACTATGGCTACACCTTC
TRBV28,TRBJ2-7,NA,NA,CASSLRRNEQYF,TGTGCCAGCAGTTTACGGCGGAACGAGCAGTACTTC
TRBV5-4,TRBJ1-2,TRBD1,NA,CASSRTGAYGYTF,TGTGCCAGCAGCCGGACAGGGGCATATGGCTACACCTTC
TRBV27,TRBJ2-7,TRBD1,NA,CASRIGTGGSYEQYF,TGTGCCAGCAGGATTGGGACAGGGGGCTCCTACGAGCAGTACTTC
TRBV7-2,TRBJ1-1,NA,NA,CASSLIGGVDEAFF,TGTGCCAGCAGCTTAATCGGGGGTGTGGATGAAGCTTTCTTT
TRBV3-1/TRBV3-2,TRBJ1-4,NA,few,CASSQGGGGEKLFF,TGTGCCAGCAGCCAAGGGGGGGGAGGTGAAAAACTGTTTTTT
TRBV28,TRBJ1-1,TRBD1,NA,CASNLATGGSTEAFF,TGTGCCAGCAACCTCGCCACAGGGGGGAGCACTGAAGCTTTCTTT
TRBV6-2/TRBV6-3,TRBJ2-5,TRBD2,NA,CASSSSAPGLAGIGETQYF,TGTGCCAGCAGTTCCTCTGCCCCCGGACTAGCGGGAATTGGAGAGACCCAGTACTTC
TRBV7-9,TRBJ2-5,TRBD2,NA,CASSGTSGEGETQYF,TGTGCCAGCAGCGGGACTAGCGGGGAGGGAGAGACCCAGTACTTC
TRBV7-2,TRBJ2-3,NA,NA,CASSLFRGGGGTDTQYF,TGTGCCAGCAGCTTATTTAGGGGCGGGGGCGGCACAGATACGCAGTATTTT
TRBV7-9,TRBJ1-1,NA,NA,CASSLSDRNTEAFF,TGTGCCAGCAGCTTATCGGACAGGAACACTGAAGCTTTCTTT
TRBV6-5,TRBJ2-1,TRBD2,few,CASSRSGSRANEQFF,TGTGCCAGCAGTCGAAGCGGGAGTCGGGCCAATGAGCAGTTCTTC
TRBV2,TRBJ2-2,TRBD2,NA,CASGTSIRTGELFF,TGTGCCAGCGGGACTAGTATCCGCACCGGGGAGCTGTTTTTT
TRBV7-9,TRBJ2-1,TRBD2,NA,CASSLGSGASGGALNEQFF,TGTGCCAGCAGCTTAGGGTCAGGGGCTAGCGGGGGGGCGCTCAATGAGCAGTTCTTC
TRBV18,TRBJ1-3,NA,NA,CASSAGVGNTIYF,TGTGCCAGCTCAGCAGGGGTTGGAAACACCATATATTTT
TRBV3-1/TRBV3-2,TRBJ2-2,NA,NA,CASSQGGIETGELFF,TGTGCCAGCAGCCAAGGAGGAATAGAAACCGGGGAGCTGTTTTTT
TRBV30,TRBJ2-6,TRBD1,NA,CAWSVRGTGVTSGANVLTF,TGTGCCTGGAGTGTACGGGGGACAGGGGTGACCTCTGGGGCCAACGTCCTGACTTTC
TRBV5-1,TRBJ2-7,TRBD1,NA,CASSLWDRGLYEQYF,TGCGCCAGCAGCTTGTGGGACAGGGGGTTGTACGAGCAGTACTTC
TRBV9,TRBJ2-6,NA,NA,CASSVGAAGANVLTF,TGTGCCAGCAGCGTGGGAGCGGCTGGGGCCAACGTCCTGACTTTC
TRBV2,TRBJ2-1,TRBD2,NA,CASRQAGGSYNEQFF,TGTGCCAGCAGGCAAGCGGGAGGTTCCTACAATGAGCAGTTCTTC
TRBV7-9,TRBJ1-2,TRBD1,NA,CASSVDRVGGYTF,TGTGCCAGCAGTGTGGACAGGGTAGGGGGCTACACCTTC
TRBV18,TRBJ2-6,NA,NA,CASSRPGLNSGANVLTF,TGTGCCAGCTCCCGCCCGGGACTTAACTCTGGGGCCAACGTCCTGACTTTC
TRBV3-1/TRBV3-2,TRBJ1-5,TRBD1,few,CASSQKGQRSNQPQHF,TGTGCCAGCAGCCAAAAGGGACAGCGAAGCAATCAGCCCCAGCATTTT
TRBV4-3,TRBJ2-2,NA,NA,CASSDKWSNTGELFF,TGCGCCAGCAGCGACAAATGGTCGAACACCGGGGAGCTGTTTTTT
TRBV18,TRBJ2-3,TRBD1,NA,CASSTGDTDTQYF,TGTGCCAGCTCTACAGGGGACACAGATACGCAGTATTTT
TRBV4-1,TRBJ1-5,NA,NA,CASSQTGIGQPQHF,TGCGCCAGCAGCCAAACAGGTATCGGTCAGCCCCAGCATTTT
TRBV5-4,TRBJ1-2,NA,NA,CASSFGRSNYGYTF,TGTGCCAGCAGCTTCGGGAGATCGAACTATGGCTACACCTTC
TRBV6-1,TRBJ2-1,NA,NA,CASSEEEGPPYNEQFF,TGTGCCAGCAGTGAAGAGGAGGGGCCTCCCTACAATGAGCAGTTCTTC
TRBV6-5,TRBJ1-1,TRBD1,NA,CASRGQGTLNTEAFF,TGTGCCAGCAGGGGACAGGGGACCTTGAACACTGAAGCTTTCTTT
TRBV28,TRBJ2-7,TRBD1,few,CASSHPEGLGTGGQYF,TGTGCCAGCAGCCACCCCGAAGGACTCGGGACAGGGGGGCAGTACTTC
TRBV10-3,TRBJ1-1,NA,NA,CAISRHAQEAFF,TGTGCCATCAGTCGGCACGCACAGGAAGCTTTCTTT
TRBV18,TRBJ1-2,TRBD1,NA,CASSPWRSRVDRGPRDGYTF,TGTGCCAGCTCACCATGGAGGAGTCGCGTTGACAGGGGGCCTCGGGATGGCTACACCTTC
TRBV11-2,TRBJ1-4,TRBD1,NA,CASSLGQGRGEKLFF,TGTGCCAGCAGCTTAGGACAGGGTAGAGGTGAAAAACTGTTTTTT
TRBV5-1,TRBJ1-2,TRBD1,once,CASSLGTGTINYGYTF,TGCGCCAGCAGCTTAGGGACAGGGACTATTAACTATGGCTACACCTTC
TRBV30,TRBJ1-2,TRBD1,NA,CAWSVMGTVEYGYTF,TGTGCCTGGAGTGTAATGGGGACAGTAGAATATGGCTACACCTTC
TRBV6-5,TRBJ2-7,NA,NA,CASSYQQGYEQYF,TGTGCCAGCAGTTACCAACAGGGCTACGAGCAGTACTTC
TRBV9,TRBJ2-7,TRBD2,few,CASSEGLAGLEQYF,TGTGCCAGCAGCGAGGGACTAGCGGGCCTAGAGCAGTACTTC
TRBV27,TRBJ1-1,TRBD1,NA,CASSLQGGNTEAFF,TGTGCCAGCAGTTTACAGGGGGGAAACACTGAAGCTTTCTTT
TRBV6-5,TRBJ1-2,NA,NA,CASIGAANYGYTF,TGTGCCAGCATAGGGGCAGCTAACTATGGCTACACCTTC
TRBV11-1,TRBJ1-2,NA,few,CASTQIPGAGGYTF,TGTGCCAGCACCCAAATTCCAGGGGCCGGTGGCTACACCTTC
TRBV9,TRBJ2-1,TRBD2,NA,CASSVVGLAYNEQFF,TGTGCCAGCAGCGTAGTGGGACTAGCGTACAATGAGCAGTTCTTC
TRBV5-5,TRBJ2-2,TRBD2,NA,CASSLTSGNTGELFF,TGTGCCAGCAGCCTGACTAGCGGCAACACCGGGGAGCTGTTTTTT
TRBV6-1,TRBJ1-5,NA,NA,CASSDLDSQPQHF,TGTGCCAGCAGTGACCTAGACAGTCAGCCCCAGCATTTT
TRBV7-9,TRBJ2-7,NA,NA,CASSSSGDYEQYF,TGTGCCAGCAGCTCCTCAGGGGACTACGAGCAGTACTTC
TRBV27,TRBJ1-1,TRBD1,NA,CASRYADRANTEAFF,TGTGCCAGCAGGTACGCGGACAGGGCGAACACTGAAGCTTTCTTT
TRBV6-5,TRBJ1-2,NA,NA,CASSYSGAYGYTF,TGTGCCAGCAGTTACTCAGGGGCCTATGGCTACACCTTC
TRBV10-3,TRBJ1-1,NA,once,CAISEERQLNTEAFF,TGTGCCATCAGTGAAGAGAGACAACTGAACACTGAAGCTTTCTTT
TRBV4-2,TRBJ2-1,NA,NA,CASSQSYGWRSSYNEQFF,TGTGCCAGCAGCCAATCTTACGGTTGGAGAAGCTCCTACAATGAGCAGTTCTTC
TRBV5-1,TRBJ2-7,TRBD2,NA,CASSLKAGGTYEQYF,TGCGCCAGCAGCTTAAAAGCGGGGGGGACCTACGAGCAGTACTTC
TRBV19,TRBJ2-3,TRBD1,NA,CASSIRQGGTDTQYF,TGTGCCAGTAGTATACGGCAGGGGGGCACAGATACGCAGTATTTT
TRBV7-9,TRBJ2-1,TRBD2,NA,CASSLSGRSSYNEQFF,TGTGCCAGCAGTCTTAGCGGGAGGAGCTCCTACAATGAGCAGTTCTTC